This T cell receptor beta chain was captured by sequencing in a study of blood T cell repertoires in COVID-19. Study at large: There were acute and convalescent COVID-19 samples, and they came from the United States, Italy and Spain. The cDNA or gDNA used as material had been derived from T cells, B-cell-depleted T cells, or PBMCs.

Authors' methods: Nucleated cell counts were estimated from reference gene primer amplification. Produced via immunoSEQ multiplex PCR; TCRdb's table is partial and in-frame only. The V and J calls and the clone size are those of that table, but D and trimming were determined from the DNA. The repertoire consists of about 220,000 clones, with 88% occurring once and the leading ten covering roughly 2.7%. CDR1 and CDR2 (germline): SGHRS, YFSETQ. The ends were cut back, 4 bases at V and 1 base at J, with 14 bases in the middle. The length of the CDR3 is 16 residues. Donors were grouped by their self-reported clinical history.

This receptor was taken from a young woman who had recovered from COVID-19. The rearrangement links TRBV5-1 to TRBJ2-2; D might be TRBD2 (6 bases). The sample consisted of PBMCs or T cells enriched from blood (not recorded which). The CDR3 loop is CASSDRLVLNTGELFF. The DNA for the CDR3 is TGCGCCAGCAGCGATAGACTAGTGTTGAACACCGGGGAGCTGTTTTTT.